The 23 T cell receptor beta chains in this list originate from one sample, sequenced in a study of radiotherapy plus CTLA-4 blockade in lung cancer listed by TCRdb under 2018. Libraries came from the immunoSEQ multiplex PCR assay. Held by TCRdb, this immuneACCESS table contains in-frame sequences only and omits some clones. Under half of the omission traces to an unresolved V gene where checked; the cause of the rest is unknown. For this sample the table gives 95,000 to 150,000 clones, of which 90% were detected only once. The ten largest account for 6.9% of the sample. Here the sequenced sample was peripheral blood, taken from a patient treated with radiotherapy plus ipilimumab. These receptors were collected from a human donor with non-small cell lung cancer that progressed on radiotherapy plus ipilimumab.

The chain links TRBV5-1 to TRBJ2-1; D ambiguous. V lost 0 bases, J lost 3 bases, and 4 bases lay in between. Germline V gene data show CDR1 as SGHRS and CDR2 as YFSETQ. The CDR3 is 13 amino acids. CDR3 DNA sequence: TGCGCCAGCAGCTTGGGAGACTACAATGAGCAGTTCTTC. This codes for CASSLGDYNEQFF.

Only a few counts were recorded for this clone. At one end the junction does not follow the germline gene, possibly because of a read error. The rearrangement links TRBV19 to TRBJ2-1; D gene unclear. The CDR3 contains 14 residues. Looked up from germline, CDR1 is LNHDA and CDR2 is SQIVND (reference sequence). The CDR3 DNA reads TGTGCCAGTAGGATAGGTACCCCCTACAATGAGCAGTTCTTC. Translating it yields CASRIGTPYNEQFF.

The chain employs TRBV29-1 and TRBJ2-5; the D is unclear. V was trimmed by 4 bases and J by 3 bases, leaving 9 bases between them. This CDR3 is built from 12 residues. CDR1 is SQVTM, CDR2 ANQGSEA, per germline. The CDR3 DNA reads TGCAGCGTTGGGTCGCGGAAAGAGACCCAGTACTTC. Residues: CSVGSRKETQYF.

The gene calls are TRBV13 and TRBJ2-7; TRBD2 aligns across 10 bases. The germline CDR1 and CDR2 sequences are PRHDT and FYEKMQ (reference sequence). J was trimmed by 3 bases and V by 5 bases; bases with no gene match: 10. The CDR3 extends over 16 amino acids. The CDR3 DNA follows: TGTGCCAGCAGCGGTACGGCCGGGACTAGCGTCTACGAGCAGTACTTC. Translated, it gives CASSGTAGTSVYEQYF.

The chain has TRBV12-5 and TRBJ2-2; D is possibly TRBD1 (5 bases). This CDR3 is built from 13 residues. CDR1 and CDR2 from the germline V gene are LGHNT and FRNRAP. Trimming took 5 bases from V and 6 from J, leaving 10 bases between them. The CDR3 DNA sequence: TGTGCTAGTGGTCTCAGGGTGGCCGGGGAGCTGTTTTTT. Amino acids: CASGLRVAGELFF.

There are a few counts of this clone. The rearrangement joins TRBV10-3 to TRBJ1-2, with D unclear. Germline V gene data show CDR1 as ENHRY and CDR2 as SYGVKD. V was pared by 7 bases and J by 3 bases, with 15 bases between. The CDR3 spans 14 residues. CDR3: CAIMEGPTHYGYTF. The CDR3 nucleotides read TGTGCCATCATGGAAGGGCCTACTCACTATGGCTACACCTTC.

The J gene is TRBJ2-2, the V gene TRBV18; D might be TRBD1 or TRBD2, each matching 5 bases. V lost 6 bases and J lost 6, with 11 bases in between. CDR3 length equals 13 residues. From germline, CDR1 is KGHSH and CDR2 LQKENI. The CDR3 DNA follows: TGTGCCAGCTCCCGGGGCACGCCCGGGGAGCTGTTTTTT. Translation: CASSRGTPGELFF.

The chain employs TRBV7-2 and TRBJ2-1; D possibly corresponds to TRBD2 (5 bases). V was cut by 3 bases and J by 5 bases, with 11 bases left in between. This CDR3 comprises 14 residues. CDR1 is SGHTA, CDR2 FQGNSA, per germline. CDR3 residues: CASSFKADHNEQFF. CDR3 nucleotide sequence: TGTGCCAGCAGCTTTAAAGCGGATCACAATGAGCAGTTCTTC.

The J gene is TRBJ2-2, the V gene TRBV18; no clear D. Germline values: CDR1 KGHSH, CDR2 LQKENI. V gave up 0 bases and J gave up 6 bases, with 8 bases separating them. The length of the CDR3 is 14 residues. The CDR3 DNA is TGTGCCAGCTCACCACCGGCCCTACCCGGGGAGCTGTTTTTT. Translated: CASSPPALPGELFF.

This clone is a singleton in its sample. The genes are TRBV19 and TRBJ1-5; D may be TRBD1 (5 bases). The CDR3 is 15 amino acids. V was shortened by 5 bases and J by 2 bases, with 13 bases between the two germline ends. The germline V gene has CDR1 LNHDA and CDR2 SQIVND (reference sequence). CDR3 region: CASSLRATGNQPQHF. In DNA form, the CDR3 reads TGTGCCAGTAGTCTCAGGGCTACAGGCAATCAGCCCCAGCATTTT.

The chain recombines TRBV5-1 with TRBJ2-3, with TRBD2 matching 7 bases. The CDR3 consists of 18 residues. Germline CDR1 and CDR2: SGHRS and YFSETQ. The junction had 17 bases not matched to a gene; V was cut back by 5 bases and J by 2 bases. The CDR3 bases are TGCGCCAGCAGGAGGCGCGGGGGTTCCGGAAGGGTCACAGATACGCAGTATTTT. Amino acids: CASRRRGGSGRVTDTQYF.

The chain uses TRBV28 and TRBJ2-1; 9 bases line up with TRBD2. The CDR3 extends over 14 amino acids. Germline trimming cut 6 bases from V and 7 bases from J; bases unmatched to any gene: 7. From germline, CDR1 is MDHEN and CDR2 SYDVKM. As DNA, the CDR3 is TGTGCCAGCAGAAGGCGGGAGGGTTTAAATGAGCAGTTCTTC. This gives the protein CASRRREGLNEQFF.

The genes are TRBV10-3 and TRBJ2-3, with 9 positions matching TRBD2. Per the germline V gene, CDR1 is ENHRY and CDR2 is SYGVKD. Trimming cost V 5 bases and J 4 bases; bases outside gene matches: 7. CDR3 size: 15 residues. The DNA of the CDR3 is TGTGCCATCAGTCCCGGGACTAGCTTGTCAGATACGCAGTATTTT. This sequence encodes CAISPGTSLSDTQYF.

The chain employs TRBV2 and TRBJ1-2; no definite D call. This CDR3 spans 13 amino acids. CDR1 is SNHLY and CDR2 is FYNNEI in the germline V gene. Trimming pared 4 bases from V and 1 base from J, leaving 7 bases between. CDR3 residues: CASSVLGNYGYTF. The CDR3 bases are TGTGCCAGCAGTGTTCTGGGTAACTATGGCTACACCTTC.

This clone was seen only once. The chain is built from TRBV5-4 and TRBJ2-6, with D tentatively TRBD2 (5 bases). Germline V gene lookup returns CDR1 SGHNT and CDR2 YYREEE (reference sequence). The length of the CDR3 is 19 residues. Trimming took 2 bases from V and 0 from J, leaving 18 bases between them. The chain's CDR3 is CASSLEGRRPVSGANVLTF. The DNA for the CDR3 is TGTGCCAGCAGCTTAGAGGGCAGAAGACCCGTCTCTGGGGCCAACGTCCTGACTTTC.

This chain uses TRBV29-1 with TRBJ2-7; 8 bases are shared with TRBD2. The ends lost 4 bases at V and 5 bases at J; junction bases unmatched: 10. The CDR3 length is 14 residues. Germline CDR1 and CDR2: SQVTM and ANQGSEA. The CDR3 DNA follows: TGCAGCGTTGGGACTAGCCCTTCTAGGAACGAGCAGTACTTC. Its protein product is CSVGTSPSRNEQYF.

The rearrangement links TRBV5-1 to TRBJ2-5; TRBD1 might be the D (5 bases). V dropped 2 bases and J dropped 2 bases, with 10 bases sitting between them. Germline V CDR1 and CDR2: SGHRS, YFSETQ. The CDR3 is made up of 14 amino acids. DNA for the CDR3: TGCGCCAGCAGCTTCGGACACCAACAAGAGACCCAGTACTTC. It is translated as CASSFGHQQETQYF.

The chain couples TRBV10-1 to TRBJ1-3; D is unclear. Per germline, CDR1 WNHNN and CDR2 SYGVQD (reference sequence). The CDR3 has 14 amino acids. The V gene lost 8 bases and the J gene lost 0 bases, with 11 bases spanning the gap. The CDR3 coding sequence is TGCGCCAGCTCCTTGACCCGCTCTGGAAACACCATATATTTT. This encodes CASSLTRSGNTIYF.

The rearrangement links TRBV7-3 to TRBJ2-1; the D is unclear. The CDR3 totals 12 residues. V lost 5 bases, J lost 5 bases, and 7 bases lay in between. CDR1 SGHTA and CDR2 FQGTGA come from the germline V gene. The CDR3 DNA is TGTGCCAGCAGCGACGGTAACAATGAGCAGTTCTTC. It is translated as CASSDGNNEQFF.

This clone showed up just a few times. The chain is built from TRBV4-3 and TRBJ2-1; 8 bases map to TRBD2. CDR3 length: 16 amino acids. Germline CDR1 is LGHNA and CDR2 is YSLEER. V was clipped by 3 bases and J by 6 bases; unmatched bases: 10. Here the CDR3 DNA reads TGCGCCAGCAGCCATGAAGCGGGAGATATATTCAATGAGCAGTTCTTC. Translated, it gives CASSHEAGDIFNEQFF.

The chain carries TRBV9 and TRBJ2-7; TRBD2 matches at 16 bases. V gave up 2 bases and J gave up 6 bases; unmatched junction bases: 8. The CDR3 is 17 residues long. Germline CDR1 is SGDLS and CDR2 is YYNGEE. CDR3 sequence (DNA): TGTGCCAGCAGCGTTGGCGGGACTAGCGGGAGGGGGGGCGAGCAGTACTTC. The encoded protein is CASSVGGTSGRGGEQYF.

The chain carries TRBV28 and TRBJ2-7; D not certain. V dropped 4 bases and J dropped 2 bases, with 12 bases sitting between them. This CDR3 spans 14 amino acids. Germline lookup yields CDR1 MDHEN and CDR2 SYDVKM. Here the CDR3 reads CASSSPGGAYEQYF. The CDR3, as DNA: TGTGCCAGCAGTTCCCCGGGTGGGGCCTACGAGCAGTACTTC.

This clone has a handful of counts. This chain connects TRBV4-1 to TRBJ1-5; D might be TRBD1 (5 bases). The CDR3 contains 16 residues. V gave up 4 bases and J gave up 2 bases, with 15 bases separating them. Germline V lookup: CDR1 MGHRA, CDR2 YSYEKL. CDR3 nucleotides: TGCGCCAGCAGCCTAGCCGGAGAAGGGGGCAATCAGCCCCAGCATTTT. Its protein is CASSLAGEGGNQPQHF.